The clone carrying this T cell receptor beta chain showed up just a few times. This specimen belongs to a study of PD-1 blockade in mismatch repair-deficient tumors. Method: immunoSEQ multiplex PCR; TCRdb's copy keeps in-frame clones and lacks some. The sample holds 25,000 to 30,000 clones, 65% to 85% seen once. The CDR3 spans 12 residues. The ends were cut back, 5 bases at V and 12 bases at J, with 14 bases in the middle. Germline V lookup: CDR1 SGHAT, CDR2 FQNNGV. This TCR was recovered from an adult with mismatch repair-deficient cancer. The specimen was PBMCs, collected before pembrolizumab treatment. The gene calls are TRBV11-2 and TRBJ1-3, with TRBD1 as a possible D gene (6 bases). CDR3 coding DNA: TGTGCCAGCAGCCCTGGGACACGGAGCATATATTTT. It codes for CASSPGTRSIYF. Looking up the rest from reference TRBV11-2 and TRBJ1-3 gives the full variable domain: EAGVAQSPRYKIIEKRQSVAFWCNPISGHATLYWYQQILGQGPKLLIQFQNNGVVDDSQLPKDRFSAERLKGVDSTLKIQPAKLEDSAVYLCASSPGTRSIYFGEGSWLTVV.